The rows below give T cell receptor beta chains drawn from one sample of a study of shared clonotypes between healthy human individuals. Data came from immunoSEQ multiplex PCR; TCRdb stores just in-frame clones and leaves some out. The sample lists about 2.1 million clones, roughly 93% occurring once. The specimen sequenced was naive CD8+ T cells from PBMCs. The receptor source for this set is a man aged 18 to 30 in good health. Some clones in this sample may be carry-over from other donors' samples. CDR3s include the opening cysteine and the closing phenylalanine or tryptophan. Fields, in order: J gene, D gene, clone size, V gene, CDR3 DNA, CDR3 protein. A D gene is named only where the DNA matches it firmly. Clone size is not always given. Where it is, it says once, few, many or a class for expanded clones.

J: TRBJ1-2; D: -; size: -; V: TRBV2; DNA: TGTGCCAGCATCCCGGGGATGGGGAACTATGGCTACACCTTC; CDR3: CASIPGMGNYGYTF
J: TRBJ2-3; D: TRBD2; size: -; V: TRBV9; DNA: TGTGCCAGCAGCGTACGAGCGGGAGGGCCTATCACAGATACGCAGTATTTT; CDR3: CASSVRAGGPITDTQYF
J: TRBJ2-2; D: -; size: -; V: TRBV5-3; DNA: TGTGCCAGAAGCTCCCGGATAACCACAACCTACAGGGCCGGCGGGGAGCTGTTTTTT; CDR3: CARSSRITTTYRAGGELFF
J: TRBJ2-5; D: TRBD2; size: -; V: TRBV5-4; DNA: TGTGCCAGCAGCCCTGGACTAGCGGACGCACGGGAGACCCAGTACTTC; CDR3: CASSPGLADARETQYF
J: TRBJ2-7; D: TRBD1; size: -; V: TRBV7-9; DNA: TGTGCCAGCACCTCCCCTTCGGACAGGGGGTCGACGGAGCAGTACTTC; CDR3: CASTSPSDRGSTEQYF
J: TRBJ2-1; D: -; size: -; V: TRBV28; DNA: TGTGCCAGCAGTTTTCCCCTAACGGTCGAGCAGTTCTTC; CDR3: CASSFPLTVEQFF
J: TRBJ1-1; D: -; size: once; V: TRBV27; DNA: TGTGCCAGCAGTTTAGGATATGGGACTGAAGCTTTCTTT; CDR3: CASSLGYGTEAFF
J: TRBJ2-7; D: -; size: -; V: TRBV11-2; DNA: TGTGCCAGCAGCTTATATGAGCAGTACTTC; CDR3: CASSLYEQYF
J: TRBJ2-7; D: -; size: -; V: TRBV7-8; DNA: TGTGCCAGCAGCTTAGGGGCTGGGAGCTCCTACGAGCAGTACTTC; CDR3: CASSLGAGSSYEQYF
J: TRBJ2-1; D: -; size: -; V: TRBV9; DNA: TGTGCCAGCAGCGTCCCGGGCTCCTCTTACAATGAGCAGTTCTTC; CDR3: CASSVPGSSYNEQFF
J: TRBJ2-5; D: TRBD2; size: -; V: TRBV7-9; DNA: TGTGCCAGCAGCCGAATAGGACTAGCGGGAGGGCCTGAGACCCAGTACTTC; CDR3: CASSRIGLAGGPETQYF
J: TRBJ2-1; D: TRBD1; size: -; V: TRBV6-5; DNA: TGTGCCAGCAGTTGGACAGGGGGTGGGGGTGAGCAGTTCTTC; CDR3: CASSWTGGGGEQFF
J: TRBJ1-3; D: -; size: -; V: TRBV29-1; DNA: TGCAGCGTAAGAGGGGTGGAGAGCTCTGGAAACACCATATATTTT; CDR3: CSVRGVESSGNTIYF
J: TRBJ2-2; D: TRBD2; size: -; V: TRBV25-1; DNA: TGTGCCAGCAGTGAAGGGACTAGCGGGCTCACCGGGGAGCTGTTTTTT; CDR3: CASSEGTSGLTGELFF
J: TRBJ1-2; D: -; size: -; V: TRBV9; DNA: TGTGCCAGCAGCGCCGGGTGGGAGGGATTCTATGGCTACACCTTC; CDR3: CASSAGWEGFYGYTF
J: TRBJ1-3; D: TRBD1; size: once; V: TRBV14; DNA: TGTGCCAGCAGCCAAGTCCGGGACAGGGGATCGTCTGGAAACACCATATATTTT; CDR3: CASSQVRDRGSSGNTIYF
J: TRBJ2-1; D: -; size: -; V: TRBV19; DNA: TGTGCCAGTAGTATAGGTCTCACTGAGCAGTTCTTC; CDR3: CASSIGLTEQFF
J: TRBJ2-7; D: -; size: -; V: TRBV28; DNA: TGTGCTAGCAGGTACGGGGGAGCCTCCTACGAGCAGTACTTC; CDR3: CASRYGGASYEQYF
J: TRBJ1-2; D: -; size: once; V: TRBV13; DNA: TGTGCCAGCAGCTTAGTCGGAGGGGAAGGCAACTATGGCTACACCTTC; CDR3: CASSLVGGEGNYGYTF
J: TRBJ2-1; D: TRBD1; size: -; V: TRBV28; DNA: TGTGCCAGCAGTGCATACGCGGGACAGGAGAACAATGAGCAGTTCTTC; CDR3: CASSAYAGQENNEQFF
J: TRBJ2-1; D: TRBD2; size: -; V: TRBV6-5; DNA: TGTGCCAGCAGTTACGGGGGACTAGCGGGAGACAATGAGCAGTTCTTC; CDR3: CASSYGGLAGDNEQFF
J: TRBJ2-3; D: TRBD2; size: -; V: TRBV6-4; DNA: TGTGCCAGCAGGGCGGGAGGGCCCGGAGATACGCAGTATTTT; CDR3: CASRAGGPGDTQYF
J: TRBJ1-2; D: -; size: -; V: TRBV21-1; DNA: TGTGCCAGCAGCAAAGGGCGTCGGGGGCTCGAGTTTGGCTACACCTTC; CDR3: CASSKGRRGLEFGYTF
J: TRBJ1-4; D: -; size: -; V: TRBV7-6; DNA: TGTGCCAGCAGCTACATCACTAATGAAAAACTGTTTTTT; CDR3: CASSYITNEKLFF
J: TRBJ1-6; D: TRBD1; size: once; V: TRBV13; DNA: TGTGCCAGCAGCCCCGGGACAGCCAATTCACCCCTCCACTTT; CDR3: CASSPGTANSPLHF
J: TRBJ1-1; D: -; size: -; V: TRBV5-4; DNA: TGTGCCAGCAGCTTGAGGCGGGAGGCGAACACTGAAGCTTTCTTT; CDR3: CASSLRREANTEAFF
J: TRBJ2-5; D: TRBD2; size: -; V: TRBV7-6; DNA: TGTGCCAGCAGCTTGCCGGGGGGGAAAGAGACCCAGTACTTC; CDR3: CASSLPGGKETQYF
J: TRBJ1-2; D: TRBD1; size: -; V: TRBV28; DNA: TGTGCCAGCAGTTTGCGCGGACAGGCGGAAGACTATGGCTACACCTTC; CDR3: CASSLRGQAEDYGYTF
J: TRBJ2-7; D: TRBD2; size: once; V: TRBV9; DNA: TGTGCCAGCAGCGCTAGCGGGGCGAGCTCCTACGAGCAGTACTTC; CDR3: CASSASGASSYEQYF
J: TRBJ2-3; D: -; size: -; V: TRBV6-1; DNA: TGTGCCAGCAGTGAAATAGGCAGGGCTGCAGATACGCAGTATTTT; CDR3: CASSEIGRAADTQYF
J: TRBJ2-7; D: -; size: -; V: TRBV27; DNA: TGTGCCAGCAGTTTATCGGGCTATGAGCAGTACTTC; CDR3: CASSLSGYEQYF
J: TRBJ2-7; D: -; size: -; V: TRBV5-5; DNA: TGTGCCAGCAGCTTGGCGGTACCCTACGAGCAGTACTTC; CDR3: CASSLAVPYEQYF